Listed below are T cell receptor beta chains from one sample, sequenced in a study of molecular identifiers for immune sequencing clone quantification. A single record per CDR3 protein comes from TCRdb applying MiXCR to the PCR reads. The data contain over 300,000 distinct CDR3 sequences, under 25% of them singletons. The specimen sequenced was naive CD8+ T cells from blood, with Jurkat cell RNA spiked in. The receptors shown here come from a human donor in good health. Some libraries in this study had Jurkat cell RNA spiked in. Each CDR3 is given with its conserved first and last residue. A D gene is named only where the DNA matches it firmly. Size is stated for part of the rows, as once, few or many counts, or as a class when the clone is expanded.

TRBD2,NA,TRBJ2-7,TRBV14,TGTGCCAGCAGCCAGACTAGCGGGGAATTAAAGCAGTACTTC,CASSQTSGELKQYF
NA,many,TRBJ2-7,TRBV7-9,TGTGCCAGCAGCAGCCAAGGGTACTCCTACGAGCAGTACTTC,CASSSQGYSYEQYF
NA,NA,TRBJ2-3,TRBV6-5,TGTGCCAGCAGTCAAGGGACTTTGCCTAGCACAGATACGCAGTATTTT,CASSQGTLPSTDTQYF
NA,few,TRBJ2-7,TRBV4-2,TGTGCCAGCAGCCAAGAAGTACGGAGAGGGCACGAGCAGTACTTC,CASSQEVRRGHEQYF
NA,NA,TRBJ2-7,TRBV6-2/TRBV6-3,TGTGCCAGTCACGACTCTGGGGGATACCACGAGCAGTACTTC,CASHDSGGYHEQYF
NA,many,TRBJ2-5,TRBV7-9,TGTGCCAGCAGCTCACACCAGGGGGGCCAAGAGACCCAGTACTTC,CASSSHQGGQETQYF
TRBD2,many,TRBJ2-7,TRBV20-1,TGCAGTGCTTTGTGGCTAGCGGGATACGAGCAGTACTTC,CSALWLAGYEQYF
NA,NA,TRBJ2-3,TRBV12-3/TRBV12-4,TGTGCCAGCAGTTTATCCGCCAAGGGCACAGATACGCAGTATTTT,CASSLSAKGTDTQYF
NA,many,TRBJ1-4,TRBV10-2,TGCGCCACTGGGGATAATGAAAAACTGTTTTTT,CATGDNEKLFF
TRBD1,many,TRBJ2-3,TRBV7-9,TGTGCCAGCAGCTCCCGGGCCACAGGGGCAGATACGCAGTATTTT,CASSSRATGADTQYF
TRBD1,many,TRBJ1-5,TRBV7-9,TGTGCCAGCAGCCCACAGGGGAGCAATCAGCCCCAGCATTTT,CASSPQGSNQPQHF
NA,many,TRBJ2-7,TRBV12-3/TRBV12-4,TGTGCCAGCAGCCAGGGGGGGGTCTACGAGCAGTACTTC,CASSQGGVYEQYF
NA,NA,TRBJ2-5,TRBV9,TGTGCCAGCAGCGTAGATCCAGGGAACTTGGAGACCCAGTACTTC,CASSVDPGNLETQYF
TRBD1,few,TRBJ2-7,TRBV5-1,TGCGCCAGCAGCTTGGCCTCTCGGGACAGGGCCGACGAGCAGTACTTC,CASSLASRDRADEQYF
NA,many,TRBJ2-7,TRBV7-6,TGTGCCAGCAGCTCCGGTTCCGGTGGGTACGAGCAGTACTTC,CASSSGSGGYEQYF
TRBD1,many,TRBJ2-3,TRBV7-9,TGTGCCAGCAGCCAGCCCGTCGGGACAGGGGGTGCAGATACGCAGTATTTT,CASSQPVGTGGADTQYF
NA,many,TRBJ2-3,TRBV20-1,TGCAGTGCCCTACCCAAGAGGGGGGGCCGGGATACGCAGTATTTT,CSALPKRGGRDTQYF
NA,NA,TRBJ2-5,TRBV3-1,TGTGCCAGCAGCCAATATAGACATACCCAAGAGACCCAGTACTTC,CASSQYRHTQETQYF
TRBD2,NA,TRBJ2-5,TRBV6-2/TRBV6-3,TGTGCCAGCAGTTACTACAGCGGGAGGCTAGAGACCCAGTACTTC,CASSYYSGRLETQYF
TRBD1,NA,TRBJ2-3,TRBV27,TGTGCCAGCAGTTTACAGGGGGTTTCGGGCACAGATACGCAGTATTTT,CASSLQGVSGTDTQYF
NA,few,TRBJ1-1,TRBV2,TGTGCCAGCAGTGATCGCGGGGTGGGGCGGACTGAAGCTTTCTTT,CASSDRGVGRTEAFF
TRBD2,few,TRBJ2-3,TRBV6-4,TGTGCCAGCAGCGCCTGGAGCGGGGCTAGCACAGATACGCAGTATTTT,CASSAWSGASTDTQYF
TRBD1,many,TRBJ1-5,TRBV6-2/TRBV6-3,TGTGCCAGCAGTTACTCGACCCAGGGGGATAGCAATCAGCCCCAGCATTTT,CASSYSTQGDSNQPQHF
TRBD1,few,TRBJ1-1,TRBV19,TGTGCCAGTAGTATTCCAGGACAGGGGGCGCCTGAAGCTTTCTTT,CASSIPGQGAPEAFF
NA,many,TRBJ1-1,TRBV27,TGTGCCAGCAGTTTATCGTCGTCTACTGAAGCTTTCTTT,CASSLSSSTEAFF
TRBD1,few,TRBJ1-2,TRBV14,TGTGCCAGCAGCCCTCCTGACCCGGGACAGCTAGCTAACTATGGCTACACCTTC,CASSPPDPGQLANYGYTF
TRBD2,NA,TRBJ2-7,TRBV2,TGTGCCAGCCAACGGGCGGGAGGGCCCGTCGAGCAGTACTTC,CASQRAGGPVEQYF
TRBD2,few,TRBJ2-2,TRBV4-3,TGCGCCAGCAGCCAAGATTACCGCCTAGCGGGAGGTTCCGGGGAGCTGTTTTTT,CASSQDYRLAGGSGELFF
NA,few,TRBJ1-1,TRBV24-1,TGTGCCACCAGTGATTTGCCACAGGGTCTGGAAGCTTTCTTT,CATSDLPQGLEAFF
NA,few,TRBJ1-1,TRBV5-1,TGCGCCAGCCTGGGGGGGTCGGGCACTGAAGCTTTCTTT,CASLGGSGTEAFF
NA,many,TRBJ2-7,TRBV4-3,TGCGCCAGCAGCCACCTACAGGGCCCCTACGAGCAGTACTTC,CASSHLQGPYEQYF
NA,few,TRBJ2-5,TRBV4-3,TGCGCCAGCAGCCAGGACCAGGACGACGGAGAGACCCAGTACTTC,CASSQDQDDGETQYF
NA,many,TRBJ2-7,TRBV9,TGTGCCAGCAGCCCAGGGGGGGTACCTTCCGAGCAGTACTTC,CASSPGGVPSEQYF
NA,few,TRBJ2-3,TRBV27,TGTGCCAGCAGTTCCGGTCTCGGACTTACAGATACGCAGTATTTT,CASSSGLGLTDTQYF
NA,many,TRBJ2-1,TRBV7-2,TGTGCCAGCAGCTCCGTAAGCAATGAGCAGTTCTTC,CASSSVSNEQFF
NA,many,TRBJ2-1,TRBV7-2,TGTGCCAGCAGCTTATTCGAGCAGCTTAGGGAGCAGTTCTTC,CASSLFEQLREQFF
TRBD2,NA,TRBJ2-7,TRBV7-2,TGTGCCAGCAGCACGGAGCGTCTAGCGGGGGGCTTTTACGAGCAGTACTTC,CASSTERLAGGFYEQYF
TRBD1,NA,TRBJ2-1,TRBV19,TGTGCCAGTAGTATCTACACGGGACAGGGCAACGATGAGCAGTTCTTC,CASSIYTGQGNDEQFF
TRBD2,few,TRBJ2-1,TRBV27,TGTGCCAGCAGTCCGGGGACTAGCGGGTCCTCCCACAATGAGCAGTTCTTC,CASSPGTSGSSHNEQFF
NA,few,TRBJ1-1,TRBV30,TGTGCCTGGAGTGTATTCCTGAACACTGAAGCTTTCTTT,CAWSVFLNTEAFF
NA,many,TRBJ2-3,TRBV9,TGTGCCAGCAGCGTAGTTGGTAGCAGCACAGATACGCAGTATTTT,CASSVVGSSTDTQYF
NA,NA,TRBJ2-1,TRBV11-3,TGTGCCAGCAGCTTCCGGGGGTCCAATGAGCAGTTCTTC,CASSFRGSNEQFF
TRBD2,NA,TRBJ2-5,TRBV14,TGTGTCAGCAGCCAAGAACTTCCGGGACTAGCGGCAGGGACCCAGTACTTC,CVSSQELPGLAAGTQYF
NA,many,TRBJ2-7,TRBV13,TGTGCCAGCAGCTTAGTAGGGGCGTCCGGCCCCGAGCAGTACTTC,CASSLVGASGPEQYF
TRBD2,few,TRBJ2-1,TRBV6-5,TGTGCCAGCAGAACACTAGCGGGAGGGTCTAGGTCCTACAATGAGCAGTTCTTC,CASRTLAGGSRSYNEQFF
NA,many,TRBJ1-5,TRBV4-3,TGCGCCAGCAGCCAAGATATTTCGAATGGCCAGCCCCAGCATTTT,CASSQDISNGQPQHF
TRBD2,few,TRBJ2-5,TRBV9,TGTGCCAGCAGCGCTAGCGGGGGACCATACCAAGAGACCCAGTACTTC,CASSASGGPYQETQYF
NA,NA,TRBJ2-5,TRBV10-3,TGTGCCATCAGTGGTGGGTCCGCTTTCAAAGAGACCCAGTACTTC,CAISGGSAFKETQYF
TRBD2,few,TRBJ2-1,TRBV7-2,TGTGCCAGCAGCCCCGTGGTAGCGGGGGGACTAAGCTCCTACAATGAGCAGTTCTTC,CASSPVVAGGLSSYNEQFF
TRBD2,many,TRBJ2-5,TRBV7-9,TGTGCCAGCAGGATTAGCGGGGTCCAAGAGACCCAGTACTTC,CASRISGVQETQYF
NA,few,TRBJ2-3,TRBV19,TGTGCCAGTAGGATCGGGGGATTCGGCACAGATACGCAGTATTTT,CASRIGGFGTDTQYF
NA,NA,TRBJ2-1,TRBV6-6,TGTGCCAGCAGTGAACCGGGACCGGGGAATGAGCAGTTCTTC,CASSEPGPGNEQFF